The 21 T cell receptor beta chains below all came from one sample that was sequenced in a study of cytomegalovirus exposure and HLA in healthy donors (dated by TCRdb to the late 2010s). The library was obtained by the immunoSEQ multiplex PCR assay. A mixture of 60 forward primers for TCR Vbeta segments and 13 reverse primers for TCR Jbeta segments was used in the multiplex PCR. Drawn from immuneACCESS, this table holds only the in-frame rearrangements with V and J called that TCRdb kept. Clones are partly lost; checked studies trace under half to an unresolved V gene and leave the rest unexplained. The record for this sample contains approximately 77,000 clones. Jointly, the top ten make up roughly 5% of the sample. Sequencing was carried out using PBMCs. These receptors all come from a man aged 25-40 years in good health and CMV-seronegative.

The J gene is TRBJ1-4, the V gene TRBV7-8; D uncertain. Trimming stripped 1 base from V and 8 bases from J, with 11 bases between. The CDR3 extends over 14 amino acids. Per germline, CDR1 SGHVS and CDR2 FQNEAQ. This CDR3 reads CASSLVAFGEKLFF. DNA of the CDR3: TGTGCCAGCAGCTTAGTAGCGTTCGGGGAAAAACTGTTTTTT.

This rearrangement joins TRBV18 to TRBJ1-3; TRBD1 matches at 8 bases. With V trimmed by 6 bases and J by 2 bases, 9 bases remained unmatched. Germline-derived CDR1 and CDR2 are KGHSH and LQKENI. The CDR3 consists of 16 residues. CDR3 coding DNA: TGTGCCAGCTCCCCAGGACAGGGAGGGACTGGAAACACCATATATTTT. This gives the protein CASSPGQGGTGNTIYF.

The chain uses TRBV2 and TRBJ1-1; 7 bases line up with TRBD1. Germline V gene data show CDR1 as SNHLY and CDR2 as FYNNEI. The CDR3 loop spans 14 amino acids. V lost 7 bases to trimming and J lost 7 bases; unmatched junction nucleotides: 12. CDR3 amino acids: CASTETGRFNEAFF. The CDR3 bases are TGTGCCAGCACTGAGACAGGGCGTTTTAATGAAGCTTTCTTT.

This sequence joins TRBV29-1 and TRBJ1-1; tentative D call: TRBD1 (5 bases). The CDR3 is made up of 14 amino acids. Germline V lookup: CDR1 SQVTM, CDR2 ANQGSEA. Trimming left V 3 bases short and J 2 bases short, with 13 bases between. The CDR3 region has the DNA TGCAGCGTTGATGGGGGACTTCTTAACACTGAAGCTTTCTTT. Translation gives CSVDGGLLNTEAFF. Complete variable domain (other parts from reference TRBV29-1 and TRBJ1-1): SAVISQKPSRDICQRGTSLTIQCQVDSQVTMMFWYRQQPGQSLTLIATANQGSEATYESGFVIDKFPISRPNLTFSTLTVSNMSPEDSSIYLCSVDGGLLNTEAFFGQGTRLTVV.

The chain carries TRBV6-1 and TRBJ1-1; D gene ambiguous. V was cut by 2 bases and J by 1 base, with 8 bases left in between. There are 14 residues in the CDR3. Germline V gene sequence: CDR1 MNHNS, CDR2 SASEGT. The CDR3 loop reads CASSEQVQNTEAFF. For the CDR3, the DNA is TGTGCCAGCAGTGAACAGGTCCAGAACACTGAAGCTTTCTTT.

CDR3 sequence reads: CASSDSGGRGTDTQYF. The CDR3 DNA is TGTGCCAGCAGTGACTCCGGGGGGCGCGGCACAGATACGCAGTATTTT. The chain uses TRBV6-4 and TRBJ2-3, with D tentatively TRBD2 (7 bases). V was clipped by 0 bases and J by 1 base, with 11 bases between them. CDR1 is MRHNA, CDR2 SNTAGT, per germline. The CDR3 loop spans 16 amino acids.

The chain couples TRBV10-3 to TRBJ1-2, with D perhaps TRBD1 (6 bases). The V end was cut by 8 bases, the J end by 5 bases, with 12 bases between. The germline V gene has CDR1 ENHRY and CDR2 SYGVKD. The CDR3 extends over 12 amino acids. The CDR3: CAISTGGYGYTF. CDR3 DNA: TGTGCCATCTCGACAGGAGGTTATGGCTACACCTTC.

This chain connects TRBV11-3 to TRBJ2-1; 9 bases align to TRBD1. Germline V gene lookup returns CDR1 SGHNT and CDR2 YENEEA. CDR3 length: 18 amino acids. V shed 4 bases, J shed 8 bases, and the junction held 18 bases outside the gene matches. The CDR3 loop reads CASSSQSRDRVRGDEQFF. The CDR3 DNA sequence: TGTGCCAGCAGCTCACAGTCCCGGGACAGGGTCCGAGGGGATGAGCAGTTCTTC.

The genes are TRBV7-9 and TRBJ2-3, with 7 nucleotides matching TRBD1. This CDR3 has 16 residues. V shed 1 base, J shed 1 base, and the junction held 5 bases outside the gene matches. Germline-derived CDR1 and CDR2 are SEHNR and FQNEAQ (reference sequence). The CDR3 bases are TGTGCCAGCAGCTTAGACCACAGGGGTGGCACAGATACGCAGTATTTT. This encodes CASSLDHRGGTDTQYF.

This chain uses TRBV28 with TRBJ1-5, with TRBD1 matching over 8 bases. There are 15 residues in the CDR3. Per germline, CDR1 MDHEN and CDR2 SYDVKM. J was trimmed by 4 bases and V by 7 bases; bases with no gene match: 9. CDR3 in amino acids: CASIKGRGRNQPQHF. As DNA, the CDR3 is TGTGCCAGCATCAAAGGCAGGGGGCGAAATCAGCCCCAGCATTTT.

J is TRBJ2-7 and V is TRBV15; D is perhaps TRBD2 (6 bases). Germline V gives CDR1 LNHNV, CDR2 YYDKDF (reference sequence). There are 16 residues in the CDR3. Trimming took 1 base from V and 3 from J, leaving 16 bases between them. CDR3 region: CATSRGDFQTDYEQYF. The CDR3 region has the DNA TGTGCCACCAGCAGAGGGGACTTTCAAACGGACTACGAGCAGTACTTC. Complete variable domain (other parts from reference TRBV15 and TRBJ2-7): DAMVIQNPRYQVTQFGKPVTLSCSQTLNHNVMYWYQQKSSQAPKLLFHYYDKDFNNEADTPDNFQSRRPNTSFCFLDIRSPGLGDTAMYLCATSRGDFQTDYEQYFGPGTRLTVT.

The chain couples TRBV10-3 to TRBJ1-2; 9 bases align to TRBD1. V lost 6 bases, J lost 4 bases, and 9 bases stayed unmatched. Per the germline V gene, CDR1 is ENHRY and CDR2 is SYGVKD. The CDR3 extends over 15 amino acids. The CDR3 here is CAISQQGASVYGYTF. In DNA, the CDR3 is TGTGCCATCAGCCAACAGGGGGCAAGCGTCTATGGCTACACCTTC.

This clone registers medium-sized by frequency. Other DNA sequences from this sample encode an identical CDR3 as well. The chain uses TRBV27 and TRBJ2-1, with D tentatively TRBD2 (6 bases). The CDR3 has 15 amino acids. Looked up from germline, CDR1 is MNHEY and CDR2 is SMNVEV (reference sequence). Trimming left V 3 bases short and J 7 bases short, with 16 bases between. CDR3 sequence reads: CASSFVLGDFNEQFF. For the CDR3, the DNA is TGTGCCAGCAGTTTTGTCCTCGGGGACTTTAATGAGCAGTTCTTC.

This rearrangement joins TRBV4-1 to TRBJ2-3, with D perhaps matching TRBD2 (6 bases). From germline, CDR1 is MGHRA and CDR2 YSYEKL. This CDR3 region has 16 residues. V was shortened by 1 base and J by 0 bases, with 11 bases between the two germline ends. The CDR3 nucleotides read TGCGCCAGCAGCCAAGGGGGAGGTTCTAGCACAGATACGCAGTATTTT. Protein: CASSQGGGSSTDTQYF.

V and J are TRBV7-9 and TRBJ1-5; unclear D gene. There are 13 residues in the CDR3. Per germline, CDR1 SEHNR and CDR2 FQNEAQ (reference sequence). V gave up 6 bases and J gave up 2 bases, with 8 bases separating them. Written as DNA, the CDR3 is TGTGCCAGCAGAGGAGAAGGCAATCAGCCCCAGCATTTT. It codes for CASRGEGNQPQHF.

The chain couples TRBV9 to TRBJ2-1; 7 bases fit TRBD1. Germline trimming cut 3 bases from V and 0 bases from J; bases unmatched to any gene: 9. CDR1 is SGDLS and CDR2 is YYNGEE in the germline V gene. This CDR3 region has 17 residues. CDR3 in DNA: TGTGCCAGCAGCGAGGTCGGGACAGTAAACTCCTACAATGAGCAGTTCTTC. It specifies CASSEVGTVNSYNEQFF.

The chain joins TRBV13 to TRBJ1-1; the match to TRBD1 covers 9 bases. This CDR3 spans 12 amino acids. CDR1 and CDR2 (germline): PRHDT, FYEKMQ (reference sequence). V was pared by 8 bases and J by 3 bases, with 1 base of the junction left unmatched. Written as DNA, the CDR3 is TGTGCCAGCGGACAGGGGTACACTGAAGCTTTCTTT. Translated, it gives CASGQGYTEAFF. The entire variable domain, with the rest obtained from reference TRBV13 and TRBJ1-1, is as follows: AAGVIQSPRHLIKEKRETATLKCYPIPRHDTVYWYQQGPGQDPQFLISFYEKMQSDKGSIPDRFSAQQFSDYHSELNMSSLELGDSALYFCASGQGYTEAFFGQGTRLTVV.

The chain recombines TRBV29-1 with TRBJ2-7, with unresolved D. This CDR3 region has 14 residues. Trimming shortened V by 4 bases and J by 4 bases, and 17 bases separated the two germline ends. The germline gives CDR1 SQVTM, CDR2 ANQGSEA. The CDR3, as DNA: TGCAGCGTTGTGGTTTCTGAAGACTTGTACGAGCAGTACTTC. Translation gives CSVVVSEDLYEQYF.

The genes are TRBV6-6 and TRBJ1-2; D may be TRBD1 (5 bases). Trimming removed 2 bases at V and 2 bases at J, with 9 bases between. CDR3 length: 14 residues. CDR1 is MNHNY, CDR2 SVGAGI, per germline (reference sequence). CDR3: CASSYGGSNYGYTF. The CDR3 DNA reads as TGTGCCAGCAGTTACGGGGGGTCCAACTATGGCTACACCTTC.

The CDR3 DNA follows: TGTGCCAGCAGTTCCTGGACAGGGGTTACTGAAGCTTTCTTT. This sequence encodes CASSSWTGVTEAFF. The chain links TRBV6-5 to TRBJ1-1, with 9 bases aligning to TRBD1. This CDR3 comprises 14 residues. Trimming cost V 4 bases and J 5 bases; bases outside gene matches: 5. Germline CDR1 and CDR2: MNHEY and SVGAGI.

The rearrangement links TRBV6-5 to TRBJ1-1; D is uncertain. Trimming stripped 6 bases from V and 5 bases from J, with 19 bases between. Germline V gene sequence: CDR1 MNHEY, CDR2 SVGAGI. This CDR3 is 15 amino acids long. CDR3 amino acids: CASSYQSGGETEAFF. CDR3 nucleotides: TGTGCCAGCAGCTACCAATCGGGCGGGGAAACTGAAGCTTTCTTT.